Following are 21 T cell receptor beta chains from one sample sequenced in a study of CD8+CD57+ T cells in acquired aplastic anemia. Using genomic DNA as the template, TCR beta VDJ and CDR3 profiling was carried out. TCRdb reanalysed the reads using MiXCR and keeps one entry per CDR3 protein. The table includes some 170,000 distinct CDR3 sequences, roughly 45% detected once. The sequenced sample was sorted CD4+, CD8+, or CD8+CD57+ T cells (not recorded which) from PBMCs. The receptors derive from a human donor in good health.

This clonotype has a handful of counts. The V gene is TRBV30, the J gene TRBJ2-7, with TRBD2 matching over 7 bases. CDR1 and CDR2 (germline): GTSNPN, SVGIG (reference sequence). This CDR3 spans 15 amino acids. The V gene end was trimmed by 4 bases and the J gene end by 0 bases; junction bases not matched to a gene: 9. The CDR3 sequence is CAWNPVGGSSYEQYF. Here the CDR3 DNA reads TGTGCCTGGAATCCCGTCGGGGGGAGCTCCTACGAGCAGTACTTC.

Notes on this clonotype: Possible read error: a much larger clone is one base away. The CDR3 end shows no conserved phenylalanine or tryptophan, and so a read error is likely. The chain carries TRBV5-1 and TRBJ1-4; possibly TRBD1 for D (5 bases). V lost 2 bases, J lost 5 bases, and 13 bases lay in between. There are 15 residues in the CDR3. Germline V gives CDR1 SGHRS, CDR2 YFSETQ. DNA of the CDR3: TGCGCCAGCAGCTTAGGTGCGGGGGGGAATGAAAAACTGTTTCTT. This codes for CASSLGAGGNEKLFL.

This chain connects TRBV24-1 to TRBJ2-7; the D gene is possibly TRBD2 (6 bases). In germline, CDR1 is KGHDR, CDR2 SFDVKD. The CDR3 is 13 amino acids. V lost 4 bases and J lost 6, with 12 bases in between. In DNA form, the CDR3 reads TGTGCCACCAGTGAGTCGGGACTGGGCGAGCAGTACTTC. Translated: CATSESGLGEQYF.

In its sample, this clonotype was seen many times. This chain links TRBV27 with TRBJ2-7, with 11 positions matching TRBD1. J was trimmed by 1 base and V by 6 bases; bases with no gene match: 5. In germline, CDR1 is MNHEY, CDR2 SMNVEV (reference sequence). This CDR3 is 15 amino acids long. The CDR3 reads CASREGQGVSYEQYF. CDR3 DNA sequence: TGTGCCAGCAGGGAGGGACAGGGGGTGTCCTACGAGCAGTACTTC.

This clonotype was seen repeatedly, ten times or more. This chain uses TRBV14 with TRBJ1-6; TRBD1 might be the D (6 bases). V lost 4 bases, J lost 7 bases, and 11 bases lay in between. The CDR3 has 14 amino acids. Germline V gene data show CDR1 as SGHDN and CDR2 as FVKESK. The DNA of the CDR3 is TGTGCCAGCAGCCTAGGGGGGAACAATTCACCCCTCCACTTT. This codes for CASSLGGNNSPLHF.

This clonotype was detected ten times or more. The chain employs TRBV5-5 and TRBJ2-3; D is possibly TRBD1 (5 bases). There are 16 residues in the CDR3. Trimming removed 0 bases from V and 2 bases from J, with 13 bases in between. CDR1 is SGHKS, CDR2 YYEKEE, per germline (reference sequence). CDR3 in amino acids: CASSLVAGPSTDTQYF. DNA of the CDR3: TGTGCCAGCAGCTTGGTAGCAGGGCCCTCCACAGATACGCAGTATTTT.

The chain uses TRBV5-6 and TRBJ2-7; TRBD1 matches 7 bases. After removal of 1 base from V and 1 base from J, the junction contained 2 bases not matched to a gene. The CDR3 sequence is 14 residues long. The germline V gene has CDR1 SGHDT and CDR2 YYEEEE. CDR3 nucleotides: TGTGCCAGCAGCTTGTCGGACAGGTCCTACGAGCAGTACTTC. Translating it yields CASSLSDRSYEQYF.

This clonotype was detected ten times or more. One junction end disagrees with the germline gene, perhaps due to a read error. The J gene is TRBJ2-5, the V gene TRBV7-7, with TRBD2 matching over 7 bases. This CDR3 has 15 amino acids. Germline V gives CDR1 SSHAT, CDR2 FNYEAQ (reference sequence). In DNA form, the CDR3 reads TGTGCTAGCAGCTTGCTAGCGGCTAACGTAGAGACCCAGTACTTC. Translation gives CASSLLAANVETQYF.

This chain connects TRBV5-1 to TRBJ2-1; 15 nucleotides match TRBD2. There are 18 residues in the CDR3. Trimming cost V 1 base and J 2 bases; bases outside gene matches: 4. Germline CDR1 SGHRS, CDR2 YFSETQ. CDR3 sequence reads: CASSLRTSGGAPYNEQFF. The CDR3, as DNA: TGCGCCAGCAGCTTGAGGACTAGCGGGGGGGCCCCCTACAATGAGCAGTTCTTC. The full variable domain, its missing parts supplied by reference TRBV5-1 and TRBJ2-1, is KAGVTQTPRYLIKTRGQQVTLSCSPISGHRSVSWYQQTPGQGLQFLFEYFSETQRNKGNFPGRFSGRQFSNSRSEMNVSTLELGDSALYLCASSLRTSGGAPYNEQFFGPGTRLTVL.

Concerning this clonotype itself: This sequence may be a read error, since a much larger clone differs from it by one base. The genes are TRBV3-1 and TRBJ1-5; perhaps TRBD1 as D (5 bases). CDR1 is LGHDT, CDR2 YNNKEL, per germline (reference sequence). The CDR3 covers 13 residues. The CDR3 reads CAGSQVDSQPQHF. CDR3 bases: TGTGCCGGCAGCCAAGTTGACAGTCAGCCCCAGCATTTT.

This clonotype was seen repeatedly, ten times or more. The rearrangement links TRBV20-1 to TRBJ2-5; 8 nucleotides line up with TRBD2. The V gene's germline CDR1 is DFQATT and CDR2 SNEGSKA (reference sequence). This CDR3 has 13 amino acids. V dropped 0 bases and J dropped 5; count of bases not matched to a gene: 2. In DNA form, the CDR3 reads TGCAGTGCTAGAGACCCGGGAGGGGAGACCCAGTACTTC. This sequence encodes CSARDPGGETQYF.

This clonotype was picked up a small number of times. The chain employs TRBV4-1 and TRBJ1-4, with a possible D match to TRBD1 (5 bases). The CDR3 runs 16 residues. Looked up from germline, CDR1 is MGHRA and CDR2 is YSYEKL. Trimming left V 2 bases short and J 3 bases short, with 13 bases between. DNA of the CDR3: TGCGCCAGCAGCCAAAATACAGGTGCCCCTAATGAAAAACTGTTTTTT. It yields the protein CASSQNTGAPNEKLFF.

This clonotype has a handful of counts. The chain joins TRBV4-2 to TRBJ2-3; D might be TRBD2 (7 bases). Per the germline V gene, CDR1 is LGHNA and CDR2 is YNFKEQ. The V end lost 0 bases, the J end lost 0 bases, and 22 bases lay between the germline ends. CDR3 length: 20 amino acids. The CDR3: CASSQEWTRGGAGSTDTQYF. The CDR3 nucleotides are TGTGCCAGCAGCCAAGAATGGACTAGGGGGGGAGCGGGCAGCACAGATACGCAGTATTTT.

This clonotype was observed once. Just one base apart from a much larger clone, this may be a read error. The CDR3 ends on some other residue instead of the conserved phenylalanine or tryptophan, so this is likely a read error. This CDR3 is CASLLAADTQYL. The CDR3 nucleotides are TGTGCCAGCCTCCTGGCGGCAGATACGCAGTATCTT. The chain combines TRBV6-1 with TRBJ2-3; D call uncertain. V lost 8 bases and J 4 bases, leaving 10 bases between the germline ends. Germline values: CDR1 MNHNS, CDR2 SASEGT. The CDR3 spans 12 residues.

Ten or more counts support this clonotype. The CDR3 sequence is CASSLLAARTQYF. DNA for the CDR3: TGTGCCAGCAGTTTACTGGCGGCGAGGACCCAGTACTTC. The chain uses TRBV12-3 or TRBV12-4 and TRBJ2-5; no clear D. The CDR3 is made up of 13 amino acids. The V gene lost 2 bases and the J gene lost 7 bases, with 11 bases spanning the gap.

Only a few counts were recorded for this clonotype. The chain has TRBV5-2 and TRBJ2-1; the table's TRBD2 call for D was not verified on the DNA. TRBV5-2 constitutes a pseudogene. The CDR3 totals 19 residues. DNA of the CDR3: TGTGCCAGCAACTTAGGGTGGATTAGCGGGAGAGACTCCTACAATGAGCAGTTCTTC. Amino acid sequence: CASNLGWISGRDSYNEQFF.

The J gene is TRBJ2-5, the V gene TRBV20-1, with TRBD2 identical over 13 bases. The CDR3 spans 14 residues. Germline lookup yields CDR1 DFQATT and CDR2 SNEGSKA (reference sequence). V was pared by 6 bases and J by 7 bases, with 8 bases of the junction left unmatched. This CDR3 reads CSASGLAGAGTQYF. CDR3 sequence (DNA): TGCAGTGCAAGTGGACTAGCGGGAGCGGGGACCCAGTACTTC.

The gene calls are TRBV19 and TRBJ1-3; unclear D gene. The CDR3 has 13 residues. Germline lookup yields CDR1 LNHDA and CDR2 SQIVND (reference sequence). V lost 8 bases, J lost 4 bases, and 12 bases lay in between. The CDR3 DNA reads TGTGCCAGTGCGGGTCGGGGAGGAAACACCATATATTTT. The encoded protein is CASAGRGGNTIYF.

This clonotype was detected a few times. The genes are TRBV7-8 and TRBJ2-5; D tentatively reads TRBD1 or TRBD2 (5 bases each). Germline V gene data show CDR1 as SGHVS and CDR2 as FQNEAQ. V was trimmed by 3 bases and J by 5 bases, leaving 13 bases between them. The CDR3 runs 14 residues. DNA for the CDR3: TGTGCCAGCAGCTTGTGGGGGATCAAGGAGACCCAGTACTTC. Residues: CASSLWGIKETQYF.

This clonotype has more than one count but fewer than ten. This sequence joins TRBV24-1 and TRBJ1-1; D not resolved. CDR1 is KGHDR, CDR2 SFDVKD, per germline. V lost 3 bases and J 10 bases, leaving 11 bases between the germline ends. CDR3 length: 12 amino acids. CDR3 DNA: TGTGCCACCAGTGATCCCCTGGCGCGAGCTTTCTTT. Its protein is CATSDPLARAFF.

The chain employs TRBV9 and TRBJ1-1; D remains ambiguous. With 0 bases removed from V and 6 bases from J, the gap between germline ends came to 9 bases. Germline values: CDR1 SGDLS, CDR2 YYNGEE. The CDR3 runs 13 residues. The CDR3 loop is CASSVGEVAEAFF. CDR3 DNA sequence: TGTGCCAGCAGCGTAGGTGAGGTCGCTGAAGCTTTCTTT. Complete variable domain (other parts from reference TRBV9 and TRBJ1-1): DSGVTQTPKHLITATGQRVTLRCSPRSGDLSVYWYQQSLDQGLQFLIQYYNGEERAKGNILERFSAQQFPDLHSELNLSSLELGDSALYFCASSVGEVAEAFFGQGTRLTVV.